A selection of T cell receptor beta chains follows, all from one sample in a study of T cell responses to AZD1222 COVID-19 vaccine. The table came from immunoSEQ multiplex PCR; TCRdb's copy has only in-frame clones and leaves some out. This sample has 150,000 to 180,000 clones; approximately 87% occur once, and the top ten carry 5.5% to 6%. The starting material was peripheral blood, obtained on day 0 of MenACWY control vaccination. These receptors all stem from an adult in good health. Both conserved end residues are trimmed from each CDR3. Clone size is not always given. Where it is, it says once, few, many or a class for expanded clones.

v_call,clone_size,cdr3_length,j_call,cdr3_aa
TRBV2,.,14,TRBJ2-7,ASGGSGLAGVGEQY
TRBV19,.,9,TRBJ2-2,ASSSYRELF
TRBV24-1,.,9,TRBJ2-1,ATRGETQQF
TRBV19,.,13,TRBJ1-6,ASSQQGSGNSPLH
TRBV6-5,.,12,TRBJ1-5,ASTSGQGIQPQH
TRBV10-3,.,12,TRBJ1-1,AIRALGDGTEAF
TRBV6-1,.,14,TRBJ2-3,ASSVRIIPSTDTQY
TRBV7-9,.,16,TRBJ2-4,ASSLSSHTGGSQNIQY
TRBV11-2,.,13,TRBJ2-1,ASREIRGVHNEQF
TRBV6-5,few,13,TRBJ1-3,ASSRGPSRGNTIY
TRBV2,.,12,TRBJ2-5,ASTSGALWETQY
TRBV6-5,.,13,TRBJ2-2,ASSLTGLGGQELF
TRBV7-8,.,11,TRBJ2-5,ASSLAGVETQY
TRBV7-9,.,12,TRBJ1-1,AGSGETMNTEAF
TRBV4-2,.,14,TRBJ2-3,ASSPTSGGASDTQY
TRBV6-5,.,9,TRBJ1-2,AAKGTAGYT
TRBV6-4,.,14,TRBJ1-2,ARLQGAISGNYGYT
TRBV27,.,12,TRBJ2-1,ASSFAGAIIEQF
TRBV4-1,.,18,TRBJ2-2,ASSQDSGDPRGLGTGELF
TRBV27,.,21,TRBJ1-1,ASSSQLVRGVLGRLSTIGEAF
TRBV9,.,13,TRBJ2-3,ASSLFSGREDTQY
TRBV5-4,.,14,TRBJ2-1,ASSRARTGTVHEQF
TRBV6-4,.,14,TRBJ2-5,ASSGLLGQGGETQY
TRBV5-6,.,14,TRBJ2-5,ASSRPGLAGRATQY
TRBV11-2,.,13,TRBJ2-1,ASSFGRGAFNEQF
TRBV7-9,.,11,TRBJ1-2,ASSYLDDYGYT
TRBV5-4,.,13,TRBJ1-4,ASSNAGPANEKLF
TRBV6-5,.,13,TRBJ2-7,ASSPMRGALGEQY
TRBV19,.,13,TRBJ1-1,ASSINLVLNTEAF
TRBV3-1/TRBV3-2,few,19,TRBJ1-5,ASSQDRDHERGRGINQPQH
TRBV5-1,.,13,TRBJ2-3,ASSLVGIGADTQY
TRBV7-3,.,12,TRBJ2-1,ASSLSGSYNEQF
TRBV25-1,.,15,TRBJ2-7,ASRRGLAGGESYEQY
TRBV28,.,11,TRBJ1-1,ASSSQMNTEAF
TRBV6-5,.,12,TRBJ2-3,ASSYYLATDTQY
TRBV30,.,12,TRBJ1-5,AWRHGTVNQPQH
TRBV2,.,12,TRBJ2-7,ASSDFGYGSEQY
TRBV9,.,12,TRBJ1-2,ASSVAPGDYGYT
TRBV24-1,.,13,TRBJ1-2,ATSPRDATPYGYT
TRBV24-1,.,12,TRBJ2-7,ATSAGGDLVEQY
TRBV7-9,.,13,TRBJ2-5,ASSFGGARDETQY
TRBV5-4,.,14,TRBJ2-7,ASSKTGLAGAYEQY